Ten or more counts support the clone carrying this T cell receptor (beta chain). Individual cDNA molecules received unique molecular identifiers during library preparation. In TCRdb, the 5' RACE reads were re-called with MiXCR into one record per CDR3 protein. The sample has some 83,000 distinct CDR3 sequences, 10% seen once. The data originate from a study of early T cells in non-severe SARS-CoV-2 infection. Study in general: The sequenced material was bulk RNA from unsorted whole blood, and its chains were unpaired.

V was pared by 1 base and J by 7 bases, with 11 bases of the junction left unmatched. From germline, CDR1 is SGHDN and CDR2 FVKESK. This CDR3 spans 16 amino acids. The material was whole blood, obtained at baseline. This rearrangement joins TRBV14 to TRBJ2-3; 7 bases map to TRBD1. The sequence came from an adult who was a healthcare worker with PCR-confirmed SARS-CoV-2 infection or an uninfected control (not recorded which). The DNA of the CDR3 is TGTGCCAGCAGCCAAGTCCAGGGGACAGTCTGGAATACGCAGTATTTT. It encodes CASSQVQGTVWNTQYF. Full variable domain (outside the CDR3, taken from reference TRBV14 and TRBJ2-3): EAGVTQFPSHSVIEKGQTVTLRCDPISGHDNLYWYRRVMGKEIKFLLHFVKESKQDESGMPNNRFLAERTGGTYSTLKVQPAELEDSGVYFCASSQVQGTVWNTQYFGPGTRLTVL.